This T cell receptor (beta chain) was identified in a study of CD8 T cells in Susac syndrome. The CDR3 is 15 residues long. V was cut by 5 bases and J by 6 bases, with 18 bases left in between. Germline lookup yields CDR1 SGHVS and CDR2 FQNEAQ. Random hexamers were used to reverse transcribe roughly 0.45 to 1 ug of RNA. Across 54 Vbeta and 13 Jbeta, TCR beta CDR3 was amplified with immunoSEQ multiplex PCR. In TCRdb, the immunoSEQ multiplex PCR reads were re-called with MiXCR into one record per CDR3 protein. This table holds about 140,000 distinct CDR3 sequences, nearly 95% found once. CD8+ and CD4+ T cells from blood underwent TCR beta sequencing. Age- and sex-matched healthy donors served as the control group.

The rearrangement joins TRBV7-8 to TRBJ2-3; D perhaps matches TRBD2 (7 bases). This sequence originates from a human donor in good health. The sample comprised CD8+ T cells from PBMCs. CDR3 loop: CASSGAGRGGDTQYF. CDR3 DNA: TGTGCCAGCAGCGGGGCCGGCAGGGGAGGGGATACGCAGTATTTT. Complete variable domain (other parts from reference TRBV7-8 and TRBJ2-3): GAGVSQSPRYKVAKRGQDVALRCDPISGHVSLFWYQQALGQGPEFLTYFQNEAQLDKSGLPSDRFFAERPEGSVSTLKIQRTQQEDSAVYLCASSGAGRGGDTQYFGPGTRLTVL.